Below, 25 T cell receptor beta chains from the same sample are listed, as sequenced in a study of blood T cell repertoires in COVID-19. Data came from immunoSEQ multiplex PCR; TCRdb stores just in-frame clones and leaves some out. The data contain around 9,700 clones, around 85% of them seen just once; the ten biggest clones take up 7.7%. The specimen sequenced was peripheral blood. These receptors all stem from a man aged 70 or older with active COVID-19.

The rearrangement uses TRBV6-4 and TRBJ1-2; 7 bases align to TRBD1. The CDR3 totals 11 residues. Per germline, CDR1 MRHNA and CDR2 SNTAGT. The V and J ends lost 11 bases and 8 bases, in that order; junction bases with no gene match: 8. The CDR3 sequence is CASKGGGGYTF. The CDR3 nucleotides are TGTGCCTCAAAAGGAGGGGGCGGCTACACCTTC.

The chain combines TRBV2 with TRBJ1-1; D uncertain. The germline V gene encodes CDR1 SNHLY and CDR2 FYNNEI. The CDR3 is 14 amino acids. With 1 base removed from V and 5 bases from J, the gap between germline ends came to 11 bases. CDR3: CASSEDRGATEAFF. The CDR3 DNA reads TGTGCCAGCAGTGAAGACCGGGGAGCTACTGAAGCTTTCTTT.

The gene calls are TRBV5-4 and TRBJ1-1; 7 nucleotides line up with TRBD1. Germline V gene sequence: CDR1 SGHNT, CDR2 YYREEE (reference sequence). The CDR3 covers 14 residues. J gave up 4 bases and V 2 bases, and 5 bases lay outside the gene matches. CDR3 sequence (DNA): TGTGCCAGCAGCTTCGGCAGGGGGGCCACTGAAGCTTTCTTT. Protein product: CASSFGRGATEAFF.

DNA of the CDR3: TGTGCCAGCAGTCCAACACCGAACACTGAAGCTTTCTTT. This translates into CASSPTPNTEAFF. The chain is built from TRBV6-5 and TRBJ1-1; no clear D. There are 13 residues in the CDR3. V was shortened by 5 bases and J by 1 base, with 8 bases between the two germline ends. CDR1 and CDR2 (germline): MNHEY, SVGAGI.

This rearrangement joins TRBV7-9 to TRBJ1-4; 9 bases fit TRBD1. J was trimmed by 8 bases and V by 0 bases; bases with no gene match: 4. The CDR3 is made up of 15 amino acids. Germline V gives CDR1 SEHNR, CDR2 FQNEAQ (reference sequence). In DNA, the CDR3 is TGTGCCAGCAGCTTAGCCGGGACAGGGAGCGAAAAACTGTTTTTT. Translated: CASSLAGTGSEKLFF. Based on the CDR3 plus reference TRBV7-9 and TRBJ1-4, the full variable domain is DTGVSQNPRHKITKRGQNVTFRCDPISEHNRLYWYRQTLGQGPEFLTYFQNEAQLEKSRLLSDRFSAERPKGSFSTLEIQRTEQGDSAMYLCASSLAGTGSEKLFFGSGTQLSVL.

The chain carries TRBV6-5 and TRBJ1-2, with TRBD1 matching 8 bases. Germline assignment: CDR1 MNHEY and CDR2 SVGAGI. The CDR3 loop spans 15 amino acids. The V segment lost 7 bases and the J segment 5 bases; nucleotides outside the gene matches: 12. The CDR3 sequence: CASNKGAGGLYGYTF. The CDR3 DNA follows: TGTGCCAGCAATAAGGGGGCAGGGGGCCTTTATGGCTACACCTTC.

This clone is deemed medium-sized. The chain employs TRBV4-1 and TRBJ2-7; a weak D match, TRBD2 (6 bases). V shed 1 base and J shed 5 bases, with 18 bases lying between them. CDR1 is MGHRA and CDR2 is YSYEKL in the germline V gene. The CDR3 spans 16 residues. CDR3 DNA sequence: TGCGCCAGCAGCCAAGCCCTGGGGCAGGGAGGCCACGAGCAGTACTTC. Translated, it gives CASSQALGQGGHEQYF.

The V gene is TRBV2, the J gene TRBJ2-7; possibly TRBD2 for D (6 bases). Trimming removed 6 bases at V and 4 bases at J, with 10 bases between. The CDR3 sequence is 12 residues long. The germline V gene has CDR1 SNHLY and CDR2 FYNNEI. The CDR3 sequence: CASSGGRYEQYF. CDR3 coding DNA: TGTGCCAGCAGCGGAGGGCGGTACGAGCAGTACTTC.

The chain carries TRBV27 and TRBJ1-6, with D maybe TRBD1 (6 bases). Trimming pared 1 base from V and 10 bases from J, leaving 8 bases between. The germline gives CDR1 MNHEY, CDR2 SMNVEV (reference sequence). The CDR3 is 13 residues long. The chain's CDR3 is CASSLYRASPLHF. The CDR3 nucleotides are TGTGCCAGCAGTTTATACAGGGCATCACCCCTCCACTTT.

The J gene is TRBJ2-1, the V gene TRBV28; D remains ambiguous. Trimming left V 3 bases short and J 1 base short, with 7 bases between. The CDR3 contains 14 residues. Germline CDR1 reads MDHEN; CDR2 reads SYDVKM. CDR3 DNA: TGTGCCAGCAGTTTCCGAGGATCCTACAATGAGCAGTTCTTC. It translates to CASSFRGSYNEQFF.

In this sample, this clone turned up once. This chain links TRBV18 with TRBJ2-1; perhaps TRBD1 as D (6 bases). CDR3 length equals 14 residues. Trimming removed 0 bases at V and 7 bases at J, with 10 bases between. Germline V gene lookup returns CDR1 KGHSH and CDR2 LQKENI. In DNA form, the CDR3 reads TGTGCCAGCTCACCACCGGCAGGGGTAAATGAGCAGTTCTTC. Translating gives CASSPPAGVNEQFF.

In its sample, this clone was seen a few times. The chain links TRBV9 to TRBJ2-5; no reliable D call. Germline V gives CDR1 SGDLS, CDR2 YYNGEE. Trimming left V 0 bases short and J 1 base short, with 10 bases between. The CDR3 length is 15 residues. The CDR3 loop reads CASSVDGTPQETQYF. Written as DNA, the CDR3 is TGTGCCAGCAGCGTAGACGGTACGCCCCAAGAGACCCAGTACTTC.

This rearrangement joins TRBV19 to TRBJ2-2; TRBD1 aligns across 9 bases. The CDR3 length is 16 residues. V trimming: 4 bases; J trimming: 0 bases; junction bases outside the gene matches: 3. Germline assignment: CDR1 LNHDA and CDR2 SQIVND (reference sequence). The CDR3 DNA sequence: TGTGCCAGTAGTAGAGGACAGGGGCCGAACACCGGGGAGCTGTTTTTT. Translated, it gives CASSRGQGPNTGELFF.

The chain joins TRBV28 to TRBJ2-7; maybe TRBD1 (6 bases). The germline V and J ends were trimmed by 4 bases and 2 bases, with 15 bases remaining between them. The germline CDR1 and CDR2 sequences are MDHEN and SYDVKM. The CDR3 sequence is 15 residues long. The CDR3 here is CASSWAGAGAYEQYF. CDR3 nucleotide sequence: TGTGCCAGCAGTTGGGCCGGTGCAGGGGCCTACGAGCAGTACTTC. Using reference TRBV28 and TRBJ2-7 for the parts outside the CDR3, the full variable domain is DVKVTQSSRYLVKRTGEKVFLECVQDMDHENMFWYRQDPGLGLRLIYFSYDVKMKEKGDIPEGYSVSREKKERFSLILESASTNQTSMYLCASSWAGAGAYEQYFGPGTRLTVT.

This chain joins TRBV5-1 and TRBJ2-7; 7 bases fit TRBD1. Germline V gene lookup returns CDR1 SGHRS and CDR2 YFSETQ. V lost 0 bases and J lost 7; bases outside the gene matches: 10. This CDR3 contains 15 residues. CDR3 coding DNA: TGCGCCAGCAGCTTGGACGCCAGGGGGTCGGGAGAGCAGTACTTC. Residues: CASSLDARGSGEQYF.

The rearrangement links TRBV11-2 to TRBJ1-2; D is possibly TRBD1 (6 bases). Germline values: CDR1 SGHAT, CDR2 FQNNGV. The ends were cut back, 5 bases at V and 2 bases at J, with 12 bases in the middle. CDR3 length: 14 residues. In DNA, the CDR3 is TGTGCCAGCAGCCCCCGGACAGCCAACTATGGCTACACCTTC. Protein product: CASSPRTANYGYTF.

This clone appeared a single time. The chain links TRBV7-6 to TRBJ1-5; D may be TRBD1 (5 bases). Deletions cut 1 base from V and 3 bases from J, with 10 bases between. This CDR3 comprises 15 residues. Germline assignment: CDR1 SGHVS and CDR2 FNYEAQ. CDR3 residues: CASSLEAGDNQPQHF. CDR3 in DNA: TGTGCCAGCAGCTTAGAGGCGGGGGACAATCAGCCCCAGCATTTT.

This chain connects TRBV9 to TRBJ2-2; 8 bases fit TRBD2. Germline V gene data show CDR1 as SGDLS and CDR2 as YYNGEE. J gave up 6 bases and V 4 bases, and 11 bases lay outside the gene matches. This CDR3 contains 16 residues. The DNA for the CDR3 is TGTGCCAGCAGCCCGCTACCGGGGGGGAAACCCGGGGAGCTGTTTTTT. Residues: CASSPLPGGKPGELFF. The full variable domain, its missing parts supplied by reference TRBV9 and TRBJ2-2, is DSGVTQTPKHLITATGQRVTLRCSPRSGDLSVYWYQQSLDQGLQFLIQYYNGEERAKGNILERFSAQQFPDLHSELNLSSLELGDSALYFCASSPLPGGKPGELFFGEGSRLTVL.

The chain links TRBV2 to TRBJ2-3; D might be TRBD1 (5 bases). The V gene's germline CDR1 is SNHLY and CDR2 FYNNEI. There are 17 residues in the CDR3. V was trimmed by 3 bases and J by 4 bases, leaving 20 bases between them. The CDR3 loop is CASSDRQFSYVPDTQYF. The CDR3 DNA reads TGTGCCAGCAGTGACAGACAGTTTTCCTACGTCCCAGATACGCAGTATTTT.

V and J are TRBV3-1 (or the pseudogene TRBV3-2) and TRBJ2-1; 10 bases match TRBD2. The CDR3 is 17 residues long. Germline V lookup: CDR1 LGHDT, CDR2 YNNKEL (reference sequence). J lost 6 bases, V lost 1 base, and 9 bases had no gene match. CDR3 region: CASSQARIAGGRNEQFF. The CDR3 nucleotides are TGTGCCAGCAGCCAAGCCCGCATAGCGGGGGGCCGCAATGAGCAGTTCTTC.

The chain combines TRBV29-1 with TRBJ1-1; 7 bases map to TRBD1. Germline V gene data show CDR1 as SQVTM and CDR2 as ANQGSEA. The CDR3 contains 14 residues. Trimming took 3 bases from V and 4 from J; bases not matched to a gene: 8. In nucleotides, the CDR3 is TGCAGCGTTGATAAAGACAGGGCCGGCACTGAAGCTTTCTTT. The encoded protein is CSVDKDRAGTEAFF. Based on the CDR3 plus reference TRBV29-1 and TRBJ1-1, the full variable domain is SAVISQKPSRDICQRGTSLTIQCQVDSQVTMMFWYRQQPGQSLTLIATANQGSEATYESGFVIDKFPISRPNLTFSTLTVSNMSPEDSSIYLCSVDKDRAGTEAFFGQGTRLTVV.

The chain is built from TRBV7-8 and TRBJ2-7; TRBD2 aligns across 14 bases. Germline V gene lookup returns CDR1 SGHVS and CDR2 FQNEAQ. J was trimmed by 2 bases and V by 5 bases; bases with no gene match: 2. CDR3 length equals 15 residues. DNA for the CDR3: TGTGCCAGCAGCCTGACTAGCGGGGGGGCCTACGAGCAGTACTTC. This sequence encodes CASSLTSGGAYEQYF.

The chain uses TRBV28 and TRBJ1-5; a possible D gene is TRBD1 (5 bases). The CDR3 runs to 16 residues. Per the germline V gene, CDR1 is MDHEN and CDR2 is SYDVKM. Trimming shortened V by 6 bases and J by 2 bases, and 17 bases separated the two germline ends. CDR3 amino acids: CASSYRGRSGNQPQHF. CDR3 nucleotide sequence: TGTGCCAGCAGCTATCGGGGGAGATCAGGCAATCAGCCCCAGCATTTT.

The chain is built from TRBV6-2 or TRBV6-3 and TRBJ1-1; 11 bases are a match to TRBD1. CDR3 length equals 18 residues. V gave up 2 bases and J gave up 5 bases; unmatched junction bases: 13. CDR1 is MNHEY, CDR2 SVGEGT, per germline. CDR3 residues: CASSYSLVGQGEKTEAFF. In DNA form, the CDR3 reads TGTGCCAGCAGTTACAGTTTAGTGGGACAGGGGGAAAAGACTGAAGCTTTCTTT.

This chain connects TRBV4-1 to TRBJ1-4, with 7 bases identical to TRBD1. There are 15 residues in the CDR3. Looked up from germline, CDR1 is MGHRA and CDR2 is YSYEKL. The junction had 7 bases not matched to a gene; V was cut back by 2 bases and J by 7 bases. In nucleotides, the CDR3 is TGCGCCAGCAGCCAACCCGACAGGGTGGGTGAAAAACTGTTTTTT. Translated: CASSQPDRVGEKLFF.